The 12 T cell receptor beta chains below come from one sample, sequenced in a study of T cell changes during pregnancy in multiple sclerosis. Produced via immunoSEQ multiplex PCR; TCRdb's table is partial and in-frame only. The repertoire includes roughly 40,000 clones, more than 90% of them detected once, and 10% to 15% sits in the top ten. The sample in question was CD8+ T cells from peripheral blood mononuclear cells, obtained in the first trimester of pregnancy. These receptors all stem from a female donor with multiple sclerosis, enrolled in a pregnancy study.

CDR3 DNA sequence: TGTGCCAGCAGCGCCGATGCGGGACTAGCGGGAACAGATACGCAGTATTTT. Translated: CASSADAGLAGTDTQYF. The rearrangement links TRBV9 to TRBJ2-3; TRBD2 matches at 13 bases. In germline, CDR1 is SGDLS, CDR2 YYNGEE. This CDR3 comprises 17 residues. V was pared by 3 bases and J by 3 bases, with 7 bases of the junction left unmatched. The whole variable domain, remainder taken from reference TRBV9 and TRBJ2-3, is DSGVTQTPKHLITATGQRVTLRCSPRSGDLSVYWYQQSLDQGLQFLIQYYNGEERAKGNILERFSAQQFPDLHSELNLSSLELGDSALYFCASSADAGLAGTDTQYFGPGTRLTVL.

This chain's CDR3 is CASWGGRGYTF. As DNA, the CDR3 is TGTGCCAGCTGGGGGGGGCGTGGCTACACCTTC. The rearrangement joins TRBV27 to TRBJ1-2; D perhaps matches TRBD1 (6 bases). V dropped 8 bases and J dropped 7 bases, with 11 bases sitting between them. The CDR3 contains 11 residues. Looked up from germline, CDR1 is MNHEY and CDR2 is SMNVEV (reference sequence).

This chain links TRBV7-9 with TRBJ1-5; 8 nucleotides match TRBD1. The V and J ends lost 4 bases and 0 bases, in that order; junction bases with no gene match: 2. There are 15 residues in the CDR3. Looked up from germline, CDR1 is SEHNR and CDR2 is FQNEAQ (reference sequence). CDR3 in amino acids: CASSSDRDSNQPQHF. The DNA of the CDR3 is TGTGCCAGCAGCTCGGACAGGGATAGCAATCAGCCCCAGCATTTT.

The chain carries TRBV9 and TRBJ1-2; D is possibly TRBD1 (5 bases). Between the trimmed V and J ends, which lost 0 bases and 3 bases, there was a span of 12 bases. Looked up from germline, CDR1 is SGDLS and CDR2 is YYNGEE. The CDR3 has 15 residues. The CDR3 sequence: CASSVGGGDYYGYTF. The CDR3 DNA sequence: TGTGCCAGCAGCGTAGGAGGAGGGGACTACTATGGCTACACCTTC.

This chain links TRBV5-1 with TRBJ2-1; 9 bases align to TRBD2. The J segment lost 4 bases and the V segment lost 4 bases, leaving 9 bases of the junction unmatched. The germline gives CDR1 SGHRS, CDR2 YFSETQ. CDR3 length equals 16 residues. CDR3 loop: CASSPGGGAPYNEQFF. CDR3 coding DNA: TGCGCCAGCAGCCCGGGCGGGGGGGCCCCGTACAATGAGCAGTTCTTC.

This clone was observed once. CDR3 sequence reads: CASSLGASQETQYF. The CDR3 DNA follows: TGTGCCAGCAGCTTGGGGGCCAGCCAAGAGACCCAGTACTTC. The V gene is TRBV5-6, the J gene TRBJ2-5; D not resolved. Trimming took off 0 bases at V and 1 base at J, with 7 bases between the two ends. The CDR3 extends over 14 amino acids. CDR1 is SGHDT and CDR2 is YYEEEE in the germline V gene.

The chain combines TRBV7-3 with TRBJ2-3, with 11 bases aligning to TRBD2. Germline V gene lookup returns CDR1 SGHTA and CDR2 FQGTGA. The CDR3 is 15 residues long. Germline trimming cut 4 bases from V and 0 bases from J; bases unmatched to any gene: 0. CDR3 amino acids: CASSSSGGSTDTQYF. DNA of the CDR3: TGTGCCAGCAGCTCTAGCGGGGGGAGCACAGATACGCAGTATTTT.

DNA for the CDR3: TGTGCCAACCTGAGGAGGGTAGCCAAAAACATTCAGTACTTC. Amino acids: CANLRRVAKNIQYF. This chain uses TRBV19 with TRBJ2-4, with a tentative D call TRBD2 (6 bases). The CDR3 covers 14 residues. From germline, CDR1 is LNHDA and CDR2 SQIVND (reference sequence). Trimming took 10 bases from V and 0 from J, leaving 13 bases between them.

The chain links TRBV7-3 to TRBJ1-6; the match to TRBD1 covers 9 bases. The CDR3 is made up of 17 amino acids. Germline lookup yields CDR1 SGHTA and CDR2 FQGTGA. Unmatched junction bases numbered 5, after V lost 5 bases and J lost 0 bases. As DNA, the CDR3 is TGTGCCAGCAGCGCCGGACAGGGGACCTCCTATAATTCACCCCTCCACTTT. It encodes CASSAGQGTSYNSPLHF. The full variable domain, rest sourced from reference TRBV7-3 and TRBJ1-6, is GAGVSQTPSNKVTEKGKYVELRCDPISGHTALYWYRQSLGQGPEFLIYFQGTGAADDSGLPNDRFFAVRPEGSVSTLKIQRTERGDSAVYLCASSAGQGTSYNSPLHFGNGTRLTVT.

CDR3 region: CASGLGGPTEAFF. CDR3 in DNA: TGTGCCAGCGGGCTAGGGGGCCCCACTGAAGCTTTCTTT. The chain links TRBV27 to TRBJ1-1, with 7 bases aligning to TRBD1. With V trimmed by 8 bases and J by 4 bases, 7 bases remained unmatched. The CDR3 covers 13 residues. Germline-derived CDR1 and CDR2 are MNHEY and SMNVEV (reference sequence).

This sequence joins TRBV7-9 and TRBJ1-3; D is ambiguous. Germline V gene sequence: CDR1 SEHNR, CDR2 FQNEAQ (reference sequence). V lost 5 bases to trimming and J lost 0 bases, with 11 bases between them. The CDR3 sequence is 15 residues long. In DNA, the CDR3 is TGTGCCAGCAGCCCAAAAGCTACCTCTGGAAACACCATATATTTT. The encoded protein is CASSPKATSGNTIYF.

This chain uses TRBV27 with TRBJ2-3, with 7 positions matching TRBD1. The CDR3 loop spans 15 amino acids. J lost 1 base, V lost 3 bases, and 4 bases had no gene match. The V gene's germline CDR1 is MNHEY and CDR2 SMNVEV (reference sequence). CDR3: CASSFVQGRTDTQYF. For the CDR3, the DNA is TGTGCCAGCAGTTTCGTACAGGGGCGCACAGATACGCAGTATTTT.